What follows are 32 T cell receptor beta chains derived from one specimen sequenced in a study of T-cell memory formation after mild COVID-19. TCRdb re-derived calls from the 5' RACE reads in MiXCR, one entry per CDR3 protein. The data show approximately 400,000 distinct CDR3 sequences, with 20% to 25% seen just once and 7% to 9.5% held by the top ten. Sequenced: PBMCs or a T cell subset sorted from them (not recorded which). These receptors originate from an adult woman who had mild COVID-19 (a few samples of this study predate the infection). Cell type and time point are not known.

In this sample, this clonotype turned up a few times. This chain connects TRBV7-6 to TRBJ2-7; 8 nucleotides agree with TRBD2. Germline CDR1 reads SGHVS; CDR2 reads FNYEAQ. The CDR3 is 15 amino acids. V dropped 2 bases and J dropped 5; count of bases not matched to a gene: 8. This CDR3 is CASSLSGSARHEQYF. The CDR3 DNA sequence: TGTGCCAGCAGCTTAAGCGGGAGTGCTCGCCACGAGCAGTACTTC.

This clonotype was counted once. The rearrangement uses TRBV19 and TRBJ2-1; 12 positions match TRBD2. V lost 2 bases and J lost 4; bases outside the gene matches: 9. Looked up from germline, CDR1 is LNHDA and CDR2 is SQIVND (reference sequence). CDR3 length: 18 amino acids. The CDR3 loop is CASSIRSLTSGGYNEQFF. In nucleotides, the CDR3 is TGTGCCAGTAGTATAAGGTCTTTGACTAGCGGGGGATACAATGAGCAGTTCTTC.

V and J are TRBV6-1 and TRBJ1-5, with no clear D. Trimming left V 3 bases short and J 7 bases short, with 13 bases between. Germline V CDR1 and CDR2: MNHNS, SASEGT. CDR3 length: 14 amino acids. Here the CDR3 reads CASSDHRPGQPQHF. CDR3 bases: TGTGCCAGCAGTGATCACCGTCCCGGGCAGCCCCAGCATTTT.

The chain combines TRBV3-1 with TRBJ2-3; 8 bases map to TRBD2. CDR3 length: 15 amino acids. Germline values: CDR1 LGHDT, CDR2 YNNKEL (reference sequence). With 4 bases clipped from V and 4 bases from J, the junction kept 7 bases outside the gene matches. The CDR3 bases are TGTGCCAGCAGCCTACCGGGACTAGGGCCAGATACGCAGTATTTT. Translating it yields CASSLPGLGPDTQYF.

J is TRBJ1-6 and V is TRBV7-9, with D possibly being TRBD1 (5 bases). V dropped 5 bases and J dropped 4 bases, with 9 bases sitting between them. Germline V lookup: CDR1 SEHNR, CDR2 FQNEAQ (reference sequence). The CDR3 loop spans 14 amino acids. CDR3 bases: TGTGCCAGCAGCGGGACCGCTTATAATTCACCCCTCCACTTT. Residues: CASSGTAYNSPLHF.

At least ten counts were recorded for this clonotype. CDR3 region: CASSERSGNYQPQHF. In DNA form, the CDR3 reads TGTGCCAGCAGCGAACGCTCGGGGAACTATCAGCCCCAGCATTTT. The chain joins TRBV7-6 to TRBJ1-5, with D unresolved. V lost 5 bases, J lost 5 bases, and 16 bases lay in between. CDR3 length equals 15 residues. Germline values: CDR1 SGHVS, CDR2 FNYEAQ. Looking up the rest from reference TRBV7-6 and TRBJ1-5 gives the full variable domain: GAGVSQSPRYKVTKRGQDVALRCDPISGHVSLYWYRQALGQGPEFLTYFNYEAQQDKSGLPNDRFSAERPEGSISTLTIQRTEQRDSAMYRCASSERSGNYQPQHFGDGTRLSIL.

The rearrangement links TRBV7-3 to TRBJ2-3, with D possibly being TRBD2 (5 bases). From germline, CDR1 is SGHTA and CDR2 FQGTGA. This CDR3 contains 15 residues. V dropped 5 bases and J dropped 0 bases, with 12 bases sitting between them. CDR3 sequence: CASSPGRGSTDTQYF. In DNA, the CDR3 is TGTGCCAGCAGCCCCGGACGGGGAAGCACAGATACGCAGTATTTT.

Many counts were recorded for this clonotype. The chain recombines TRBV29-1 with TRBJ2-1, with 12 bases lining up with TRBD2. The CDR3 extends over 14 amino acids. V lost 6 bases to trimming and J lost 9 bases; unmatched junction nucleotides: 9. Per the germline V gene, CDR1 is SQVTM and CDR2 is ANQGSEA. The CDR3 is CSVATSGSGGEQFF. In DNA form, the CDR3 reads TGCAGCGTAGCGACTAGCGGGAGTGGAGGTGAGCAGTTCTTC.

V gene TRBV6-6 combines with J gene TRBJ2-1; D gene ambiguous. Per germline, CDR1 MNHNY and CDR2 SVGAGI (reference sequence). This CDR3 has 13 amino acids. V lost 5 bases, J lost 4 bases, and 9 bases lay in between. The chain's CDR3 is CASSQDIYNEQFF. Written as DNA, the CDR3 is TGTGCCAGCAGTCAAGACATATACAATGAGCAGTTCTTC.

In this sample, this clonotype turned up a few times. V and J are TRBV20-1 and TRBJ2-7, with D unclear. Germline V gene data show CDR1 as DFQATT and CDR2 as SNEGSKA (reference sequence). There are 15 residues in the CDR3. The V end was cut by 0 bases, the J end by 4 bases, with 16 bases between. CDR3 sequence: CSARDHSQRLYEQYF. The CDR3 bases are TGCAGTGCTAGAGATCACTCCCAGAGGTTGTACGAGCAGTACTTC.

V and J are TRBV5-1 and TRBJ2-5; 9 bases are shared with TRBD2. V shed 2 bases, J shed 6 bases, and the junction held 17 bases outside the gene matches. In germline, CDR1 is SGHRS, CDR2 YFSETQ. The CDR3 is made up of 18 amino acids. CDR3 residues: CASSFESGGGGASQTQYF. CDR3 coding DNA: TGCGCCAGCAGCTTTGAATCCGGCGGCGGGGGGGCCTCCCAGACCCAGTACTTC.

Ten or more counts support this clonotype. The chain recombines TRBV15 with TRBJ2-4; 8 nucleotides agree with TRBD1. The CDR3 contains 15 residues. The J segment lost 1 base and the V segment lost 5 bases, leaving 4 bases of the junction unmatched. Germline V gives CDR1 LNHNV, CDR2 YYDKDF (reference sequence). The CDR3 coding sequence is TGTGCCACCAGCCCAGGGGGCCCGGCCAAAAACATTCAGTACTTC. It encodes CATSPGGPAKNIQYF.

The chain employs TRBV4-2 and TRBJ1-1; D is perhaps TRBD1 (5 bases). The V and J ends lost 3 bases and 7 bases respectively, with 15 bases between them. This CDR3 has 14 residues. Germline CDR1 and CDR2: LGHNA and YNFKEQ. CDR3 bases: TGTGCCAGCAGCCAGACTCCGGGACCCAGTGAAGCTTTCTTT. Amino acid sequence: CASSQTPGPSEAFF.

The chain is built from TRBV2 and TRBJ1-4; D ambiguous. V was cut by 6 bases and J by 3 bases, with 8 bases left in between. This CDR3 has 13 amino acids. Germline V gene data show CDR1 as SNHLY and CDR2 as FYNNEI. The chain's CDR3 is CASRRLANEKLFF. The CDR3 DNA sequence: TGTGCCAGCAGGCGGCTGGCTAATGAAAAACTGTTTTTT.

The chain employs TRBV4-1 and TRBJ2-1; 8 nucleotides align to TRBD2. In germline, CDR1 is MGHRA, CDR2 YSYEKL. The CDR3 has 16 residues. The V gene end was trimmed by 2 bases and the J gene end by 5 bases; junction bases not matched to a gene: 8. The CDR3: CASSQPGTRRDNEQFF. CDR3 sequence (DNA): TGCGCCAGCAGCCAACCCGGGACTAGAAGAGACAATGAGCAGTTCTTC.

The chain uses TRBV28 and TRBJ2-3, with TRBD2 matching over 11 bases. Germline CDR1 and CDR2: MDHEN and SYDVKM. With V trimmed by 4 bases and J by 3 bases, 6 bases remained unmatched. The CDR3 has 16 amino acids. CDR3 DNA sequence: TGTGCCAGCAGTTCGGCTAGCGGGGGGATGACAGATACGCAGTATTTT. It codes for CASSSASGGMTDTQYF.

The CDR3 region has the DNA TGCAGCGTTGTGGCGGGCCTCTATGGCTACACCTTC. Translated, it gives CSVVAGLYGYTF. The rearrangement links TRBV29-1 to TRBJ1-2; D not resolved. V was cut by 4 bases and J by 4 bases, with 10 bases left in between. The germline CDR1 and CDR2 sequences are SQVTM and ANQGSEA. The CDR3 has 12 residues.

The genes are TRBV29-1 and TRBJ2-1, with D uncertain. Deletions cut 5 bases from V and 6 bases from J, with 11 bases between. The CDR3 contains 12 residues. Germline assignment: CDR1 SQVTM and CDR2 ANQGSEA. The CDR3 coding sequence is TGCAGCGTTCATGAGATTGGCAATGAGCAGTTCTTC. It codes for CSVHEIGNEQFF.

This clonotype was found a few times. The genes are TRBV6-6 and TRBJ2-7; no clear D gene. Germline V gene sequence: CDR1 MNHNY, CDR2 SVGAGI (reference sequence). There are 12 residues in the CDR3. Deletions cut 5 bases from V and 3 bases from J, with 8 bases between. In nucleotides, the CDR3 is TGTGCCAGCAGTCCGACACTCTACGAGCAGTACTTC. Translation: CASSPTLYEQYF.

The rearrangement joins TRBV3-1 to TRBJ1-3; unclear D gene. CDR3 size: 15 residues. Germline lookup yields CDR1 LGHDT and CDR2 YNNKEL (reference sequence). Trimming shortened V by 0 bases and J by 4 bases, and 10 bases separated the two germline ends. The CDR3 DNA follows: TGTGCCAGCAGCCAAGATGTCTTAGGGGGAAACACCATATATTTT. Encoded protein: CASSQDVLGGNTIYF.

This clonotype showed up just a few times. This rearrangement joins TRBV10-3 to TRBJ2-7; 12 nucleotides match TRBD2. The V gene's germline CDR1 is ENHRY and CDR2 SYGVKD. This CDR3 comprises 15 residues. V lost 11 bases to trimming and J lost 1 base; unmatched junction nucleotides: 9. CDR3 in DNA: TGTGCCGTTGGAGAACTAGCGGGAGGATCCTACGAGCAGTACTTC. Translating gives CAVGELAGGSYEQYF.

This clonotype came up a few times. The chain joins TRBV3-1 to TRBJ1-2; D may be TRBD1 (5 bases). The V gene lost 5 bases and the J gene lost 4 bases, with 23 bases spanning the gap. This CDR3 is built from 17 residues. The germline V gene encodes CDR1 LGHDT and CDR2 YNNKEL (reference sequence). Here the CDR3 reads CASSSPLTGRNRYGYTF. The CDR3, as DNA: TGTGCCAGCAGCTCACCTCTCACGGGACGGAACCGCTATGGCTACACCTTC.

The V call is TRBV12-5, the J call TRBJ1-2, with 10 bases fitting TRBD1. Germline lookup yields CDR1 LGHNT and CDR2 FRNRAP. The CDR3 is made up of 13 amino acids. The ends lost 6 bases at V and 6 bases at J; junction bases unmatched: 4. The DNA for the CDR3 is TGTGCTAGTGGACTGACAGGGGGCGATGGCTACACCTTC. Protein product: CASGLTGGDGYTF. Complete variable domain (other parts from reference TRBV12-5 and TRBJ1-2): DARVTQTPRHKVTEMGQEVTMRCQPILGHNTVFWYRQTMMQGLELLAYFRNRAPLDDSGMPKDRFSAEMPDATLATLKIQPSEPRDSAVYFCASGLTGGDGYTFGSGTRLTVV.

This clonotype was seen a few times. The CDR3, as DNA: TGTGCCATCAGTGAGTCGGAGGCAGGGAGGTACGAGCAGTACTTC. This encodes CAISESEAGRYEQYF. This sequence joins TRBV10-3 and TRBJ2-7, with D possibly matching TRBD2 (6 bases). V was cut by 0 bases and J by 4 bases, with 13 bases left in between. In germline, CDR1 is ENHRY, CDR2 SYGVKD. The CDR3 contains 15 residues.

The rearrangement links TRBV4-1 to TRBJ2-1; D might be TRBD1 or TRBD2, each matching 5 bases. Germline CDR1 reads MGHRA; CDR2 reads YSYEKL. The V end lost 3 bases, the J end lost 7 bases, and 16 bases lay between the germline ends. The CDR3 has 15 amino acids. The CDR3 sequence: CASSQTIGTMNEQFF. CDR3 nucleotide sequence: TGCGCCAGCAGCCAGACTATCGGGACGATGAATGAGCAGTTCTTC.

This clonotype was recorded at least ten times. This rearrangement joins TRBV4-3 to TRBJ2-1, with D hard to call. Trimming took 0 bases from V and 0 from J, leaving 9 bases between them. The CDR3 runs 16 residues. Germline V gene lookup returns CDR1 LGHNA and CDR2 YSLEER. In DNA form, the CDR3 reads TGCGCCAGCAGCCAAGAACGGCTAATCTCCTACAATGAGCAGTTCTTC. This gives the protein CASSQERLISYNEQFF.

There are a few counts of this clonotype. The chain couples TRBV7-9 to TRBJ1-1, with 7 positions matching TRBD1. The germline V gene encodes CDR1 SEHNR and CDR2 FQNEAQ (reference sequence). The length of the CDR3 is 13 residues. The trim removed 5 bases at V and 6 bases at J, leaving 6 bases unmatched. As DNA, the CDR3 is TGTGCCAGCAGCCCCTCCAGGGGGGCTGAAGCTTTCTTT. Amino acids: CASSPSRGAEAFF.

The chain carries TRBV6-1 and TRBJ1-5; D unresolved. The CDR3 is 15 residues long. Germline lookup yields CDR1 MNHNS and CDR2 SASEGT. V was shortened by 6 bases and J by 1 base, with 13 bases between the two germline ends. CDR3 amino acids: CASSLGPGSNQPQHF. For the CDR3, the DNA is TGTGCCAGCAGCCTGGGCCCGGGAAGCAATCAGCCCCAGCATTTT.

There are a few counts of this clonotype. The CDR3 here is CASSPGTAGTGYNEQFF. CDR3 nucleotides: TGCGCCAGCAGCCCTGGTACTGCTGGTACCGGGTACAATGAGCAGTTCTTC. This chain joins TRBV4-1 and TRBJ2-1, with no clear D. CDR1 and CDR2 (germline): MGHRA, YSYEKL. The CDR3 sequence is 17 residues long. Trimming pared 4 bases from V and 4 bases from J, leaving 20 bases between.

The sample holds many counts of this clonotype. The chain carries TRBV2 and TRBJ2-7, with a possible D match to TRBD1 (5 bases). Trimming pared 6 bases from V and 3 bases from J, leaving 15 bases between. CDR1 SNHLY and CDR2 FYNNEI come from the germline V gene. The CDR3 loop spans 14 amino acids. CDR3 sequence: CASRDGVRGYEQYF. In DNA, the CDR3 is TGTGCCAGCAGAGATGGAGTTAGGGGCTACGAGCAGTACTTC.

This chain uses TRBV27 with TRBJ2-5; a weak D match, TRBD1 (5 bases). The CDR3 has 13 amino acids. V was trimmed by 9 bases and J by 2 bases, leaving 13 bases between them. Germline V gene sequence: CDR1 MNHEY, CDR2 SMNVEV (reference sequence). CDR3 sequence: CASRAGNQETQYF. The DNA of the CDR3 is TGTGCCAGTAGAGCAGGGAATCAAGAGACCCAGTACTTC.

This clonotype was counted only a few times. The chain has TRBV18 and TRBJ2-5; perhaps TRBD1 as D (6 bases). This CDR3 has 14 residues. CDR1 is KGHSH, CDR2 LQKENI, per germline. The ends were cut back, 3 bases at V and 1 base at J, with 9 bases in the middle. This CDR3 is CASSPRQVQETQYF. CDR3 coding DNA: TGTGCCAGCTCACCCAGACAGGTCCAAGAGACCCAGTACTTC.